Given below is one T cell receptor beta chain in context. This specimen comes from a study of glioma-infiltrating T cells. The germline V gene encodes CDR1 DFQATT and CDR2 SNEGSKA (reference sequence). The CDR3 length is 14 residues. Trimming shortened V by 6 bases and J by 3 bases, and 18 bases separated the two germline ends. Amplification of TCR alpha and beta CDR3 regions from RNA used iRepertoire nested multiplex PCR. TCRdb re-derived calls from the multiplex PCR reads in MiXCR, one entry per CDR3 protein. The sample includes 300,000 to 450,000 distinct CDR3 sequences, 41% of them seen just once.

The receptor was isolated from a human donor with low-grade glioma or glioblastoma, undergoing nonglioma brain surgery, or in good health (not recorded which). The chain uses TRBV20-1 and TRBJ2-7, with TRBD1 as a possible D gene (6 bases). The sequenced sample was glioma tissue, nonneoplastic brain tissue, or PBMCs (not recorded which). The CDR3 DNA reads TGCAGTGCCAGTACGGGACATCGGATCTACGAGCAGTACTTC. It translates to CSASTGHRIYEQYF.